These 29 T cell receptor beta chains originate from one sample sequenced in a study of human CD8 memory T cell subsets (TCRdb year 2020). A Human TCR Profiling Kit was used to prepare UMI-labeled 5' RACE TCRbeta libraries. The reads were reprocessed in TCRdb, with one entry per CDR3 protein sequence and no accompanying DNA. The sample table gives thousands of distinct CDR3 sequences. Of the sample, 20% is held by the ten largest clones. Material: CD8+ T cells from PBMCs. The source is a human donor in good health.

This clonotype registers medium-sized by frequency. The chain is built from TRBV11-2 and TRBJ1-3; without DNA, the TCRdb call of TRBD1 cannot be checked. Germline V CDR1 and CDR2: SGHAT, FQNNGV. This CDR3 region has 17 residues. CDR3: CASSLVPYRGPGNTIYF.

This chain links TRBV20-1 with TRBJ2-1; checking the TCRdb D call of TRBD2 is not possible without DNA. Germline values: CDR1 DFQATT, CDR2 SNEGSKA (reference sequence). CDR3 length equals 15 residues. The CDR3 here is CSARDASGSGNEQFF.

The chain links TRBV28 to TRBJ1-1; the D call from TCRdb, TRBD1, cannot be confirmed without DNA. Germline-derived CDR1 and CDR2 are MDHEN and SYDVKM. CDR3 length: 15 residues. CDR3 protein: CASRPSTGGGTEAFF.

V usage is TRBV27 and J usage is TRBJ1-2; TCRdb outputs TRBD1, but without DNA this stays unchecked. The CDR3 extends over 14 amino acids. Per the germline V gene, CDR1 is MNHEY and CDR2 is SMNVEV (reference sequence). CDR3 region: CASSFGTGDYGYTF.

This chain uses TRBV6-6 with TRBJ1-1. Per the germline V gene, CDR1 is MNHNY and CDR2 is SVGAGI (reference sequence). The CDR3 length is 12 residues. The CDR3 reads CASSYVGAEAFF.

The chain couples TRBV3-1 to TRBJ2-2; TCRdb reports TRBD1, a call that lacks DNA to check it against. This CDR3 has 17 residues. Germline V gene lookup returns CDR1 LGHDT and CDR2 YNNKEL (reference sequence). CDR3: CASSLQQGWRNTGELFF.

The chain carries TRBV5-6 and TRBJ2-1. CDR3 length equals 12 residues. In germline, CDR1 is SGHDT, CDR2 YYEEEE. CDR3 region: CASSPSGNEQFF.

J is TRBJ1-1 and V is TRBV28; no DNA is available, so the TRBD1 call from TCRdb remains unchecked. The CDR3 spans 14 residues. Germline loops: CDR1 MDHEN, CDR2 SYDVKM. The CDR3 here is CASSLNPQGASAFF.

The chain uses TRBV5-4 and TRBJ2-7. Germline V lookup: CDR1 SGHNT, CDR2 YYREEE (reference sequence). There are 11 residues in the CDR3. CDR3 loop: CAGSSSYEQYF. The full variable domain, rest sourced from reference TRBV5-4 and TRBJ2-7, is ETGVTQSPTHLIKTRGQQVTLRCSSQSGHNTVSWYQQALGQGPQFIFQYYREEENGRGNFPPRFSGLQFPNYSSELNVNALELDDSALYLCAGSSSYEQYFGPGTRLTVT.

This chain uses TRBV9 with TRBJ2-7; TCRdb's assignment of TRBD1 cannot be checked, as there is no DNA. CDR3 length equals 13 residues. Germline values: CDR1 SGDLS, CDR2 YYNGEE. CDR3 loop: CASSDGNLYEQYF.

This chain uses TRBV7-2 with TRBJ2-3. The CDR3 totals 16 residues. CDR1 and CDR2 (germline): SGHTA, FQGNSA. This CDR3 is CASSLGAGLSTDTQYF.

The chain has TRBV20-1 and TRBJ2-4. Germline assignment: CDR1 DFQATT and CDR2 SNEGSKA (reference sequence). CDR3 length: 11 amino acids. CDR3 loop: CSVRDYNIQYF.

V is TRBV11-2 and J is TRBJ1-2; TCRdb gives TRBD1 as the D gene, but with no DNA this cannot be confirmed. Germline V gives CDR1 SGHAT, CDR2 FQNNGV. The CDR3 loop spans 15 amino acids. Here the CDR3 reads CASSLRQSVRDGYTF.

The rearrangement uses TRBV7-6 and TRBJ1-6; absent DNA, TCRdb's TRBD1 call cannot be checked. The CDR3 has 20 residues. Germline V gene sequence: CDR1 SGHVS, CDR2 FNYEAQ. CDR3 region: CASSLNPGQLAVTGNSPLHF. Looking up the rest from reference TRBV7-6 and TRBJ1-6 gives the full variable domain: GAGVSQSPRYKVTKRGQDVALRCDPISGHVSLYWYRQALGQGPEFLTYFNYEAQQDKSGLPNDRFSAERPEGSISTLTIQRTEQRDSAMYRCASSLNPGQLAVTGNSPLHFGNGTRLTVT.

V and J are TRBV7-6 and TRBJ1-1; TCRdb's D call of TRBD1 is untestable without DNA. Germline V gene lookup returns CDR1 SGHVS and CDR2 FNYEAQ. The CDR3 is 13 residues long. The CDR3 region is CASSATGDTEAFF.

This chain connects TRBV20-1 to TRBJ1-2. Germline V gives CDR1 DFQATT, CDR2 SNEGSKA (reference sequence). This CDR3 region has 13 residues. The CDR3 region is CSARELASYGYTF.

V and J are TRBV19 and TRBJ2-4; as DNA is missing, the TRBD1 call by TCRdb cannot be tested. The V gene's germline CDR1 is LNHDA and CDR2 SQIVND (reference sequence). The CDR3 contains 16 residues. The CDR3 region is CASSTLLTGFQDIQYF. The full variable domain, its missing parts supplied by reference TRBV19 and TRBJ2-4, is DGGITQSPKYLFRKEGQNVTLSCEQNLNHDAMYWYRQDPGQGLRLIYYSQIVNDFQKGDIAEGYSVSREKKESFPLTVTSAQKNPTAFYLCASSTLLTGFQDIQYFGAGTRLSVL.

The CDR3 is CSGNGGPRAETQYF. The chain carries TRBV29-1 and TRBJ2-5; TCRdb selects TRBD1, and the lack of DNA leaves this call unchecked. CDR1 and CDR2 from the germline V gene are SQVTM and ANQGSEA. This CDR3 is built from 14 residues.

The chain uses TRBV5-1 and TRBJ2-7; TCRdb's D call of TRBD1 is untestable without DNA. This CDR3 spans 14 amino acids. Germline V gene lookup returns CDR1 SGHRS and CDR2 YFSETQ. The CDR3 loop reads CASSAPDRGYEQYF.

This clonotype counts as medium-sized by frequency. CDR3 amino acids: CSAARNYEQYF. The chain has TRBV20-1 and TRBJ2-7; the D call from TCRdb, TRBD1, cannot be confirmed without DNA. Germline lookup yields CDR1 DFQATT and CDR2 SNEGSKA (reference sequence). The CDR3 is 11 residues long.

This chain uses TRBV20-1 with TRBJ2-1; TCRdb's D gene call, TRBD2, goes unchecked for lack of DNA. CDR1 is DFQATT and CDR2 is SNEGSKA in the germline V gene (reference sequence). CDR3 length equals 17 residues. CDR3 in amino acids: CSLSGGSGRVTYNEQFF.

This chain links TRBV7-9 with TRBJ2-2. The germline V gene encodes CDR1 SEHNR and CDR2 FQNEAQ (reference sequence). CDR3 length: 15 amino acids. CDR3 amino acids: CASKTEWAETGELFF.

The gene calls are TRBV7-8 and TRBJ1-3; there is no DNA to check the TCRdb D call of TRBD1. Germline-derived CDR1 and CDR2 are SGHVS and FQNEAQ. The CDR3 has 14 amino acids. CDR3 loop: CASSRGDSGNTIYF.

This clonotype is identified as medium-sized from frequency. The V and J genes are TRBV14 and TRBJ2-1; the D call from TCRdb, TRBD1, cannot be confirmed without DNA. CDR3 size: 13 residues. Germline CDR1 and CDR2: SGHDN and FVKESK. The CDR3 protein is CASSSQGFNEQFF.

Considering frequency, this clonotype is medium-sized (0.01 to 0.1%). The chain employs TRBV27 and TRBJ1-2. This CDR3 has 14 residues. CDR1 is MNHEY and CDR2 is SMNVEV in the germline V gene (reference sequence). CDR3 protein: CASSWAPGNYGYTF.

V usage is TRBV7-9 and J usage is TRBJ2-7; the D call of TRBD2 rests on TCRdb alone, since no DNA is present to check it. This CDR3 region has 13 residues. Per the germline V gene, CDR1 is SEHNR and CDR2 is FQNEAQ (reference sequence). The CDR3 reads CASSPGGYREQYF.

The gene calls are TRBV6-1 and TRBJ2-1; TCRdb returns TRBD2, unconfirmable since there is no DNA. CDR1 MNHNS and CDR2 SASEGT come from the germline V gene. The CDR3 runs to 11 residues. The CDR3 protein is CALADYNEQFF.

The genes are TRBV6-5 and TRBJ1-3. CDR1 is MNHEY, CDR2 SVGAGI, per germline. The CDR3 length is 14 residues. The CDR3 sequence: CASKPRSSGNTIYF.

This rearrangement joins TRBV18 to TRBJ2-7; no DNA is available, so the TRBD1 call from TCRdb remains unchecked. The V gene's germline CDR1 is KGHSH and CDR2 LQKENI. CDR3 length equals 13 residues. CDR3 sequence: CASSPEQGNEQYF.